A single sample gave rise to the 18 T cell receptor beta chains below, sequenced in a study of T cells in Graves' hyperthyroidism and ophthalmopathy. Using RNA transcripts as the source, TCR beta CDR3 regions were amplified. RT-PCR in the first round (using the HTBI primer set) targeted the TCR CDR3. MiXCR, run by TCRdb on the multiplex PCR reads, gives a single entry per CDR3 protein. The data show approximately 330,000 distinct CDR3 sequences, roughly 21% seen once. Sequenced: blood. All receptors come from a woman between 50 and 59 years old with Graves' hyperthyroidism.

In its sample, this clonotype was seen many times. This chain links TRBV12-3 or TRBV12-4 with TRBJ2-3, with 7 bases aligning to TRBD1. The CDR3 runs to 15 residues. V lost 6 bases to trimming and J lost 3 bases; unmatched junction nucleotides: 9. CDR3 nucleotides: TGTGCCAGCAGGGGCACGACAGGGATGACAGATACGCAGTATTTT. Amino acid sequence: CASRGTTGMTDTQYF.

The chain links TRBV18 to TRBJ1-2, with TRBD1 identical over 8 bases. Germline loops: CDR1 KGHSH, CDR2 LQKENI. The ends lost 3 bases at V and 1 base at J; junction bases unmatched: 4. This CDR3 has 15 residues. This chain's CDR3 is CASSPPGGINYGYTF. The CDR3 DNA reads TGTGCCAGCTCACCCCCAGGGGGCATTAACTATGGCTACACCTTC. Full variable domain (remainder filled in from reference TRBV18 and TRBJ1-2): NAGVMQNPRHLVRRRGQEARLRCSPMKGHSHVYWYRQLPEEGLKFMVYLQKENIIDESGMPKERFSAEFPKEGPSILRIQQVVRGDSAAYFCASSPPGGINYGYTFGSGTRLTVV.

This clonotype was seen a handful of times. The V call is TRBV6-2 or TRBV6-3, the J call TRBJ1-6; weak D call: TRBD1 (5 bases). The ends were cut back, 7 bases at V and 7 bases at J, with 8 bases in the middle. Germline V gene data show CDR1 as MNHEY and CDR2 as SVGEGT. The CDR3 consists of 12 residues. As DNA, the CDR3 is TGTGCCAGCAAGTGGGGGAATTCACCCCTCCACTTT. Translating gives CASKWGNSPLHF.

Note on this clonotype: Sequence at one end of the junction differs from germline and may be a read error. The V and J genes are TRBV19 and TRBJ2-5, with D unresolved. The CDR3 is made up of 14 amino acids. Germline CDR1 and CDR2: LNHDA and SQIVND (reference sequence). The DNA of the CDR3 is TGTGCCGGTAGTTTGACAAGGAACCAAGAGACCCAGTACTTC. Residues: CAGSLTRNQETQYF.

This sequence joins TRBV20-1 and TRBJ2-2; TRBD2 agrees at 8 bases. V lost 6 bases, J lost 0 bases, and 6 bases stayed unmatched. The CDR3 contains 15 residues. Germline CDR1 reads DFQATT; CDR2 reads SNEGSKA (reference sequence). The CDR3 nucleotides read TGCAGTGCCAGACGGGGGGGGACGAACACCGGGGAGCTGTTTTTT. This gives the protein CSARRGGTNTGELFF.

This clonotype came up many times. The rearrangement joins TRBV3-1 to TRBJ1-4; D remains ambiguous. Per the germline V gene, CDR1 is LGHDT and CDR2 is YNNKEL (reference sequence). V lost 4 bases and J 3 bases, leaving 12 bases between the germline ends. The CDR3 runs to 15 residues. CDR3 residues: CASSPRRFPNEKLFF. The CDR3 region has the DNA TGTGCCAGCAGCCCTCGCCGGTTTCCTAATGAAAAACTGTTTTTT.

CDR3 in DNA: TGTGCCAGCAGCCCGCAGGGACAGGGGGCTCTGGGCTACACCTTC. It encodes CASSPQGQGALGYTF. The rearrangement links TRBV12-3 or TRBV12-4 to TRBJ1-2; 12 bases agree with TRBD1. Trimming cost V 6 bases and J 8 bases; bases outside gene matches: 10. The CDR3 totals 15 residues.

This clonotype showed up just a few times. The V call is TRBV6-1, the J call TRBJ2-7, with D tentatively TRBD1 (6 bases). This CDR3 spans 13 amino acids. Germline assignment: CDR1 MNHNS and CDR2 SASEGT. Trimming removed 7 bases at V and 4 bases at J, with 14 bases between. The CDR3, as DNA: TGTGCCAGCAATGCCGGGACACAATACGAGCAGTACTTC. This gives the protein CASNAGTQYEQYF.

This clonotype occurred many times. The chain couples TRBV11-2 to TRBJ2-3; 7 bases match TRBD2. Germline CDR1 and CDR2: SGHAT and FQNNGV. Trimming at V came to 1 base and at J to 5 bases, leaving 6 bases not matched to a gene. This CDR3 has 15 amino acids. CDR3 protein: CASSLAGGPGDTQYF. As DNA, the CDR3 is TGTGCCAGCAGCTTAGCGGGAGGCCCGGGAGATACGCAGTATTTT.

The table lists this clonotype with many counts. V gene TRBV20-1 combines with J gene TRBJ2-5, with D unclear. This CDR3 has 14 amino acids. V was trimmed by 0 bases and J by 1 base, leaving 9 bases between them. Germline lookup yields CDR1 DFQATT and CDR2 SNEGSKA (reference sequence). CDR3 sequence: CSARDRRFQETQYF. The CDR3 DNA is TGCAGTGCTAGAGATCGCCGATTCCAAGAGACCCAGTACTTC.

This clonotype was counted many times. The V call is TRBV4-1, the J call TRBJ2-7; either TRBD1 or TRBD2 may fit D (7 bases each). The ends were cut back, 0 bases at V and 3 bases at J, with 15 bases in the middle. The CDR3 runs 16 residues. Looked up from germline, CDR1 is MGHRA and CDR2 is YSYEKL. In DNA, the CDR3 is TGCGCCAGCAGCCAAGAGGCAGGGGGGGGTGGCTACGAGCAGTACTTC. It encodes CASSQEAGGGGYEQYF.

This clonotype was seen a handful of times. The gene calls are TRBV7-2 and TRBJ2-1; TRBD1 is a possible D gene (7 bases). V shed 5 bases and J shed 8 bases, with 16 bases lying between them. This CDR3 is 14 amino acids long. Germline lookup yields CDR1 SGHTA and CDR2 FQGNSA. Written as DNA, the CDR3 is TGTGCCAGCAGCCCAAGACAGGGAGGTTATGAGCAGTTCTTC. Amino acids: CASSPRQGGYEQFF.

A word on this clonotype: Mismatch with germline at one junction end may stem from a read error. This chain links TRBV5-6 with TRBJ1-1; 7 positions agree with TRBD1. The CDR3 has 16 residues. CDR1 and CDR2 (germline): SGHDT, YYEEEE. This chain's CDR3 is CAGSGTDRPRGTEAFF. The CDR3 DNA is TGTGCCGGCAGCGGAACGGACAGGCCACGAGGGACTGAAGCTTTCTTT.

At least ten counts were recorded for this clonotype. This CDR3 is CASTIQGPILTGELFF. In DNA, the CDR3 is TGTGCCAGCACCATACAGGGGCCAATCCTCACCGGGGAGCTGTTTTTT. The chain recombines TRBV12-3 or TRBV12-4 with TRBJ2-2, with 7 bases that match TRBD1. Trimming removed 7 bases from V and 4 bases from J; junction bases left unmatched: 12. The CDR3 has 16 residues.

V usage is TRBV6-1 and J usage is TRBJ2-1; D might be TRBD1 or TRBD2, each matching 5 bases. Germline V gene data show CDR1 as MNHNS and CDR2 as SASEGT. V dropped 7 bases and J dropped 4 bases, with 11 bases sitting between them. There are 13 residues in the CDR3. As DNA, the CDR3 is TGTGCCAGCAACGTGAGGGGTTACAATGAGCAGTTCTTC. The encoded protein is CASNVRGYNEQFF.

The chain joins TRBV4-1 to TRBJ2-7; 7 bases fit TRBD1. The V segment lost 1 base and the J segment 4 bases; nucleotides outside the gene matches: 16. CDR1 is MGHRA and CDR2 is YSYEKL in the germline V gene. This CDR3 has 18 amino acids. The CDR3 sequence is CASSQVLLGGQDRYEQYF. The CDR3 DNA sequence: TGCGCCAGCAGCCAAGTACTACTCGGTGGACAGGATCGATACGAGCAGTACTTC.

J is TRBJ1-2 and V is TRBV4-1; 7 bases are a match to TRBD1. V lost 1 base to trimming and J lost 7 bases; unmatched junction nucleotides: 12. The CDR3 covers 16 residues. Looked up from germline, CDR1 is MGHRA and CDR2 is YSYEKL. CDR3 DNA sequence: TGCGCCAGCAGCCAAGCAGGGGGACAGCCCGAATTTGGCTACACCTTC. This gives the protein CASSQAGGQPEFGYTF.

The CDR3 spells CATRDGTGDSYNEQFF. The CDR3 DNA follows: TGTGCCACCAGAGACGGGACAGGGGATTCCTACAATGAGCAGTTCTTC. V usage is TRBV24-1 and J usage is TRBJ2-1, with 10 bases fitting TRBD1. J was trimmed by 1 base and V by 7 bases; bases with no gene match: 6. The CDR3 is 16 residues long. Germline V gives CDR1 KGHDR, CDR2 SFDVKD.